This TCR beta chain appears in the sequencing data of a study of T cell repertoires in cytomegalovirus infection. Trimming removed 1 base at V and 7 bases at J, with 14 bases between. The CDR3 runs to 14 residues. In germline, CDR1 is SQVTM, CDR2 ANQGSEA. One entry per CDR3 protein results from TCRdb running MiXCR on the reads. The sample records around 300,000 distinct CDR3 sequences, approximately 25% being singletons. For this clonotype: Its target is unknown.

This clonotype originated in a human donor in good health (CMV status not recorded). Some clones in this sample may be carry-over from other donors' samples. The sequences come from cultured PBMCs, collected from culture after CMV antigen stimulation. The chain recombines TRBV29-1 with TRBJ2-1; possibly TRBD1 or TRBD2 for D (5 bases each). The CDR3 DNA reads as TGCAGCGTTGAAGTCGGGGCGGGTGCAAATGAGCAGTTCTTC. Translating gives CSVEVGAGANEQFF.